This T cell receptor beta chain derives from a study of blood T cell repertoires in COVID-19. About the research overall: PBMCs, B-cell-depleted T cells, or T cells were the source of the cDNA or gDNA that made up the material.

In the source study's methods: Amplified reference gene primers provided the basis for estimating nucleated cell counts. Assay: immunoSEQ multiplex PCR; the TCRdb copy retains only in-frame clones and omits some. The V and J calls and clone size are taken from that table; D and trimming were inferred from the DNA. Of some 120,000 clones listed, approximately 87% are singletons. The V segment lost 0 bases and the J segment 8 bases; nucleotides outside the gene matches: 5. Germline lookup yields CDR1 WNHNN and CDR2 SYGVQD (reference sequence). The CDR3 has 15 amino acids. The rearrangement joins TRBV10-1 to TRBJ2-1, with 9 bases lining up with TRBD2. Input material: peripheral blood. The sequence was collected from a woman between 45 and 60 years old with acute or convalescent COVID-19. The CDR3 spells CASSESTSGLDEQFF. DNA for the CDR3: TGCGCCAGCAGTGAGTCAACTAGCGGGTTGGATGAGCAGTTCTTC.